This TCR beta chain was sequenced for a study of blood T cell repertoires in COVID-19. On the study more broadly: COVID-19 samples, acute and convalescent, were from the United States, Italy and Spain. T cells, B-cell-depleted T cells, or PBMCs provided the cDNA or gDNA that served as material.

Under the authors' procedure: The assay estimated nucleated cells by amplifying reference gene primers. Here immunoSEQ multiplex PCR was the method, and the copy in TCRdb shows in-frame clones only, minus some. V and J calls plus clone size are reproduced from that table; the DNA served to infer D and trimming. The profile shows some 80,000 clones, about 76% of them singletons. V trimming: 5 bases; J trimming: 2 bases; junction bases outside the gene matches: 21. CDR3 size: 20 residues. Germline CDR1 SNHLY, CDR2 FYNNEI. The sequence was collected from a man aged 80 or over with acute or convalescent COVID-19. Sequenced: peripheral blood. J is TRBJ1-5 and V is TRBV2; the match to TRBD1 covers 7 bases. The CDR3: CASSTSLRQGGVFGNQPQHF. The CDR3 region has the DNA TGTGCCAGCAGTACCTCCCTCCGACAGGGTGGCGTATTTGGCAATCAGCCCCAGCATTTT.